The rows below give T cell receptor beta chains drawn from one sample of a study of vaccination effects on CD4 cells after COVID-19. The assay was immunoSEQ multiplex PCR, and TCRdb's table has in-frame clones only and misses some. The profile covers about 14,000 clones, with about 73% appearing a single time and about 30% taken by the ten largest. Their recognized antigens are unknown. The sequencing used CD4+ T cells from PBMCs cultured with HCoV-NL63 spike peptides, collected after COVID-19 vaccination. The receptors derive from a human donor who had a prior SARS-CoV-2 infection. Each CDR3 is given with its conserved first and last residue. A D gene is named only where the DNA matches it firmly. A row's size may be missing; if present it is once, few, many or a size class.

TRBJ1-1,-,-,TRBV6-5,CASSYRQPNTEAFF,TGTGCCAGCAGTTACCGTCAGCCGAACACTGAAGCTTTCTTT
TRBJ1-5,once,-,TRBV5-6,CASSFVLTVRTVFNQPQHF,TGTGCCAGCAGCTTCGTTTTAACCGTCCGGACCGTTTTCAATCAGCCCCAGCATTTT
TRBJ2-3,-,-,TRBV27,CASSSVRVGGTQYF,TGTGCCAGCAGTTCGGTTCGGGTAGGAGGCACGCAGTATTTT
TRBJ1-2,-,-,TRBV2,CAIRGGGYTF,TGTGCCATCCGAGGAGGGGGCTACACCTTC
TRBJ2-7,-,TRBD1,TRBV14,CASSQMPGQGSYEQYF,TGTGCCAGCAGCCAAATGCCGGGACAGGGGTCCTACGAGCAGTACTTC
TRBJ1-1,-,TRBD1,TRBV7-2,CASSPRTGKDTEAFF,TGTGCCAGCAGCCCCCGGACAGGGAAGGACACTGAAGCTTTCTTT
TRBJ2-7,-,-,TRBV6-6,CASSFRTFYEQYF,TGTGCCAGCAGTTTTCGGACTTTCTACGAGCAGTACTTC
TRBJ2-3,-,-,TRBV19,CASSIHPLTDTQYF,TGTGCCAGTAGTATTCACCCCCTCACAGATACGCAGTATTTT
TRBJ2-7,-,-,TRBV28,CASSLFGRSDRSSYEQYF,TGTGCCAGCAGTTTATTTGGTCGGAGCGACAGGAGCTCCTACGAGCAGTACTTC
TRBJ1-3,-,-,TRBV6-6,CASSYSMGPGNTIYF,TGTGCCAGCAGTTACTCGATGGGACCTGGAAACACCATATATTTT
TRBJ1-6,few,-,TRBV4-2,CASSQEVRYNSPLHF,TGTGCCAGCAGCCAGGAGGTCCGCTATAATTCACCCCTCCACTTT
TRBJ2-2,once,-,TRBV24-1,CATSDAGPAYAGELFF,TGTGCCACCAGTGATGCGGGACCGGCCTACGCCGGGGAGCTGTTTTTT
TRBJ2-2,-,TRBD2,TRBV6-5,CASKSGGNTGELFF,TGTGCCAGCAAGTCGGGAGGGAACACCGGGGAGCTGTTTTTT
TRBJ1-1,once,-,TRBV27,CARLNTEAFF,TGTGCCAGGCTGAACACTGAAGCTTTCTTT
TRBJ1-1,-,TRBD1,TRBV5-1,CASSRAGRGLGAFF,TGCGCCAGCAGCCGGGCAGGAAGGGGGCTTGGAGCTTTCTTT
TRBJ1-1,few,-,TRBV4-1,CASSQGTSLGAFF,TGCGCCAGCAGCCAAGGGACATCGCTTGGAGCTTTCTTT
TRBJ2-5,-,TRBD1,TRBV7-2,CASSLRGRQETQYF,TGTGCCAGCAGCCTCAGGGGGCGACAAGAGACCCAGTACTTC
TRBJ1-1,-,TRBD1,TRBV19,CASSRQGGNTEAFF,TGTGCCAGTAGTAGACAGGGCGGAAACACTGAAGCTTTCTTT
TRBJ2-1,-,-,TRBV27,CASSLDNYYNEQFF,TGTGCCAGCAGCCTGGACAATTACTACAATGAGCAGTTCTTC
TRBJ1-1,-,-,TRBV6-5,CASSYSPEGATFF,TGTGCCAGCAGTTACTCTCCAGAGGGTGCTACTTTCTTT
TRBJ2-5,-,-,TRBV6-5,CASTRSVGKETQYF,TGTGCCAGCACCAGATCAGTCGGGAAAGAGACCCAGTACTTC
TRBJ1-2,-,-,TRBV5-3,CARSLFVRPCGYTF,TGTGCCAGAAGCTTGTTTGTCAGGCCGTGTGGCTACACCTTC
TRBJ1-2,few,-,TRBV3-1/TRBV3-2,CASSRETGSYNYGYTF,TGTGCCAGCAGCCGAGAGACCGGGTCCTATAACTATGGCTACACCTTC
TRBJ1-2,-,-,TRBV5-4,CASSLGGKYGYTF,TGTGCCAGCAGCTTGGGAGGGAAATATGGCTACACCTTC
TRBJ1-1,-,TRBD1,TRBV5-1,CASSWTGMNTEAFF,TGCGCCAGCAGCTGGACAGGGATGAACACTGAAGCTTTCTTT
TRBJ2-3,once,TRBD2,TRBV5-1,CASSYGGATTTDTQYF,TGCGCCAGCAGCTACGGGGGGGCTACGACAACGGATACGCAGTATTTT
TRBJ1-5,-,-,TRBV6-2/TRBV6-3,CASSLRTNSNQPQHF,TGTGCCAGCAGTCTACGGACAAATAGCAATCAGCCCCAGCATTTT
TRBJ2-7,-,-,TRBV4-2,CASSPTRVVSYEQYF,TGTGCCAGCAGCCCCACGAGGGTTGTATCCTACGAGCAGTACTTC
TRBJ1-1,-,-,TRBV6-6,CASVGHQTGNTEAFF,TGTGCCAGCGTAGGCCACCAGACAGGGAACACTGAAGCTTTCTTT
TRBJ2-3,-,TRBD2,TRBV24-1,CATSRLIAGVTDTQYF,TGTGCCACCAGCCGGCTTATAGCGGGCGTTACAGATACGCAGTATTTT
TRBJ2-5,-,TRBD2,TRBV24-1,CATSKAGTETQYF,TGTGCCACCAGTAAAGCGGGAACAGAGACCCAGTACTTC
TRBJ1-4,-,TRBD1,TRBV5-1,CASSFAGQGHEKLFF,TGCGCCAGCAGCTTTGCCGGACAGGGACACGAAAAACTGTTTTTT
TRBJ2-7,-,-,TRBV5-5,CASSLGASQAAEQYF,TGTGCCAGCAGCTTGGGGGCTAGTCAGGCTGCCGAGCAGTACTTC
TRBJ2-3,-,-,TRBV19,CATRRRGRTDTQYF,TGTGCCACCCGAAGGAGGGGGCGCACAGATACGCAGTATTTT
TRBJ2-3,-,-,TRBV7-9,CASSVPGNTQYF,TGTGCCAGCAGCGTACCAGGGAATACGCAGTATTTT
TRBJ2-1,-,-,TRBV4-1,CASSRGGRAGENEQFF,TGCGCCAGCAGCCGAGGGGGGCGGGCGGGAGAAAATGAGCAGTTCTTC
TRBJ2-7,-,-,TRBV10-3,CAISDIRFRGYF,TGTGCCATCAGTGACATAAGGTTCCGGGGGTACTTC
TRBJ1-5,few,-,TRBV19,CASSSGTPSNQPQHF,TGTGCCAGTAGTTCCGGGACGCCTAGCAATCAGCCCCAGCATTTT
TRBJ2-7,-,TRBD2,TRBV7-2,CASSKLAGESHEQYF,TGTGCCAGCAGCAAACTAGCGGGAGAGAGCCACGAGCAGTACTTC
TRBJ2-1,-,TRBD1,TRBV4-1,CASSRGQGAWNEQFF,TGCGCCAGCAGCCGTGGGCAGGGGGCTTGGAATGAGCAGTTCTTC
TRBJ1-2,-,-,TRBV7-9,CASSLFGDSSYGYTF,TGTGCCAGCAGCTTATTTGGGGATAGCAGCTATGGCTACACCTTC
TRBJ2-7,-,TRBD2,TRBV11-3,CATRRASGSYEQYF,TGTGCCACCCGGCGGGCTAGCGGTAGTTACGAGCAGTACTTC
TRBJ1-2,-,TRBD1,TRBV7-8,CASSSSSQGAGGYTF,TGTGCCAGCAGCTCATCGTCACAGGGGGCTGGGGGCTACACCTTC
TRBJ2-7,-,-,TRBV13,CASSPFEAGSSYEQYF,TGTGCCAGCAGCCCGTTTGAGGCGGGGAGCTCCTACGAGCAGTACTTC
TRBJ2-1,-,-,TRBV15,CATSRGSFGSYNEQFF,TGTGCCACCAGCAGAGGTTCCTTTGGGTCCTACAATGAGCAGTTCTTC
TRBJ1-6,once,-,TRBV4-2,CASSQESNSPLHF,TGTGCCAGCAGCCAAGAATCCAATTCACCCCTCCACTTT